This is a list of T cell receptor beta chains from one sample in a study of T cell responses to AZD1222 COVID-19 vaccine. Here immunoSEQ multiplex PCR was the method, and the copy in TCRdb shows in-frame clones only, minus some. The table has 90,000 to 150,000 clones, around 90% seen once. Material: peripheral blood, obtained 28 days after the second AZD1222 dose. Source of these receptors: an adult who received the AZD1222 COVID-19 vaccine. CDR3s include the opening cysteine and the closing phenylalanine or tryptophan. D genes are given only for firm matches. Clone size is shown for a subset of rows, as once, few, many or a class of expanded clone.

TRBD1	TRBV6-2/TRBV6-3	TRBJ1-6	-	CASSRDRPLHF	TGTGCCAGCAGCAGGGACAGACCCCTCCACTTT
-	TRBV7-2	TRBJ2-5	-	CASGREFRETQYF	TGTGCCAGCGGGAGAGAGTTCCGGGAGACCCAGTACTTC
-	TRBV7-9	TRBJ2-1	-	CASSRTVQDNEQFF	TGTGCCAGCAGCCGGACCGTACAGGACAATGAGCAGTTCTTC
TRBD2	TRBV4-2	TRBJ2-3	-	CASSQGLAGGPSTDTQYF	TGTGCCAGCAGCCAAGGACTAGCGGGAGGGCCTAGCACAGATACGCAGTATTTT
-	TRBV28	TRBJ1-5	-	CASSLRGGNQPQHF	TGTGCCAGCAGTTTACGGGGCGGCAATCAGCCCCAGCATTTT
-	TRBV7-3	TRBJ1-6	-	CASRGQINSPLHF	TGTGCCAGCAGGGGGCAGATTAATTCACCCCTCCACTTT
-	TRBV5-1	TRBJ2-6	-	CASSPRGPGANVLTF	TGCGCCAGCAGTCCGAGAGGGCCAGGGGCCAACGTCCTGACTTTC
-	TRBV19	TRBJ1-2	-	CASSDLGAQITNYGYTF	TGTGCCAGTAGCGACCTCGGGGCCCAAATTACTAACTATGGCTACACCTTC
TRBD1	TRBV19	TRBJ1-5	-	CASKDREGNQPQHF	TGTGCCAGTAAGGACAGGGAAGGAAATCAGCCCCAGCATTTT
-	TRBV11-3	TRBJ2-7	-	CASSLGDGFTYEQYF	TGTGCCAGCAGCTTAGGGGACGGGTTTACCTACGAGCAGTACTTC
-	TRBV19	TRBJ2-7	-	CARNSFDFSYEQYF	TGTGCCAGGAATAGTTTTGACTTTTCCTACGAGCAGTACTTC
-	TRBV19	TRBJ1-4	-	CASSIRRQFGEKLFF	TGTGCCAGTAGTATCAGGAGGCAATTCGGTGAAAAACTGTTTTTT
-	TRBV12-3/TRBV12-4	TRBJ1-3	-	CASSRAMGNTIYF	TGTGCCAGCAGCCGAGCAATGGGAAACACCATATATTTT
-	TRBV3-1/TRBV3-2	TRBJ1-2	-	CASSQYAANYGYTF	TGTGCCAGCAGCCAATATGCAGCTAACTATGGCTACACCTTC
TRBD1	TRBV27	TRBJ1-1	once	CASSQDRGYTEAFF	TGTGCCAGCAGTCAGGACAGGGGGTACACTGAAGCTTTCTTT
TRBD2	TRBV7-2	TRBJ2-7	once	CASSKGGIGYEQYF	TGTGCCAGCAGCAAGGGAGGGATAGGCTACGAGCAGTACTTC
-	TRBV7-9	TRBJ1-3	once	CASSLLSRVAGNTIYF	TGTGCCAGCAGCTTATTATCCAGGGTAGCTGGAAACACCATATATTTT